The 7 T cell receptor beta chains presented below share a single source sample, sequenced in a study of blood T cell repertoires in COVID-19. Measured with immunoSEQ multiplex PCR; TCRdb has only the in-frame clones, and not every one. Among approximately 210,000 clones listed, roughly 87% were seen once. Sequenced input: peripheral blood. These receptors came from a man aged 40-55 years with active or convalescent COVID-19.

The rearrangement joins TRBV2 to TRBJ2-7, with 9 bases lining up with TRBD2. The CDR3 spans 15 residues. The germline V gene encodes CDR1 SNHLY and CDR2 FYNNEI. J gave up 3 bases and V 1 base, and 4 bases lay outside the gene matches. The CDR3 DNA reads as TGTGCCAGCAGTGAAGGCCTAGCGGGATACTACGAGCAGTACTTC. Encoded protein: CASSEGLAGYYEQYF.

The chain employs TRBV5-1 and TRBJ1-3; D remains unclear. V was shortened by 4 bases and J by 1 base, with 15 bases between the two germline ends. CDR1 and CDR2 (germline): SGHRS, YFSETQ. The CDR3 runs to 16 residues. CDR3 residues: CASSTSPRGSGNTIYF. In nucleotides, the CDR3 is TGCGCCAGCAGCACCTCCCCGCGGGGATCTGGAAACACCATATATTTT.

This chain joins TRBV3-1 (or the pseudogene TRBV3-2) and TRBJ2-3; 10 bases are a match to TRBD2. Germline V gene lookup returns CDR1 LGHDT and CDR2 YNNKEL (reference sequence). The CDR3 has 18 amino acids. After removal of 0 bases from V and 3 bases from J, the junction contained 9 bases not matched to a gene. The DNA for the CDR3 is TGTGCCAGCAGCCAAGATATGGCTAGCGGGAGTCTTACAGATACGCAGTATTTT. Its translation: CASSQDMASGSLTDTQYF.

The chain joins TRBV25-1 to TRBJ2-2, with a tentative D call TRBD2 (6 bases). The CDR3 covers 16 residues. Trimming cost V 5 bases and J 1 base, with 14 bases left between them. Germline CDR1 reads MGHDK; CDR2 reads SYGVNS. This CDR3 reads CASSTTGGLNTGELFF. Here the CDR3 DNA reads TGTGCCAGCAGTACTACCGGGGGATTGAACACCGGGGAGCTGTTTTTT.

The chain joins TRBV19 to TRBJ1-3; D gene unclear. This CDR3 has 15 residues. The V and J ends lost 2 bases and 0 bases respectively, with 8 bases between them. Per germline, CDR1 LNHDA and CDR2 SQIVND (reference sequence). CDR3 DNA sequence: TGTGCCAGTAGTATAAGCTCAAGCTCTGGAAACACCATATATTTT. Its protein product is CASSISSSSGNTIYF.

The gene calls are TRBV19 and TRBJ2-7; 10 bases match TRBD1. CDR1 is LNHDA, CDR2 SQIVND, per germline (reference sequence). The CDR3 runs to 15 residues. V dropped 4 bases and J dropped 1; count of bases not matched to a gene: 4. The CDR3 reads CASSRVGQGSYEQYF. DNA for the CDR3: TGTGCCAGTAGTAGGGTGGGACAGGGGTCCTACGAGCAGTACTTC.

This chain uses TRBV6-5 with TRBJ1-1, with 8 bases that match TRBD1. The germline CDR1 and CDR2 sequences are MNHEY and SVGAGI. The CDR3 loop spans 15 amino acids. J lost 4 bases, V lost 4 bases, and 8 bases had no gene match. The CDR3 spells CASSSRTGFGTEAFF. CDR3 sequence (DNA): TGTGCCAGCAGTTCCAGGACAGGGTTCGGCACTGAAGCTTTCTTT.